This T cell receptor (beta chain) came from a study of OX40 agonist ivuxolimab in advanced cancers. The protocol was immunoSEQ multiplex PCR, while the TCRdb copy is restricted to in-frame clones and leaves out a portion. The sample has about 20,000 clones, roughly 72% seen once. This clone was seen only once. What it binds is not known. This CDR3 has 14 amino acids. Trimming cost V 4 bases and J 4 bases; bases outside gene matches: 5. Per the germline V gene, CDR1 is SGHDT and CDR2 is YYEEEE. General study findings and limits: At 0.1 to 3.0 mg/kg, CD4+ and CD8+ blood T cells expanded clonally by week 6.

Exclusion applied to patients with autoimmune disease history or systemic immunosuppression. This chain uses TRBV5-6 with TRBJ2-3, with 8 positions matching TRBD1. This clonotype was obtained from an adult with an advanced solid tumor such as melanoma, head and neck, liver or kidney cancer. The source material was CD4+ or CD8+ T cells sorted from blood, sampled in a trial of the OX40 agonist ivuxolimab. In DNA form, the CDR3 reads TGTGCCAGCAGCGCCGAGACAGGGGCAGATACGCAGTATTTT. Its protein product is CASSAETGADTQYF.